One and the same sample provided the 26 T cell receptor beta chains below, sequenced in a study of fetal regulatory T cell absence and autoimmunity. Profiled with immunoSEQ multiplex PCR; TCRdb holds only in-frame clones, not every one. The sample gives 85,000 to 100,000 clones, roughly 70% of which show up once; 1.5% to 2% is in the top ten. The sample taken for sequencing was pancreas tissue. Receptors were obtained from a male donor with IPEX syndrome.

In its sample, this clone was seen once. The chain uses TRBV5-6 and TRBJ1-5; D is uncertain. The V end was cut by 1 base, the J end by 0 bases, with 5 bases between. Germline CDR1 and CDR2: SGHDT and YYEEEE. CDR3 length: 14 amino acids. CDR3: CASSLTYSNQPQHF. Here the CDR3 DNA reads TGTGCCAGCAGCTTGACATATAGCAATCAGCCCCAGCATTTT.

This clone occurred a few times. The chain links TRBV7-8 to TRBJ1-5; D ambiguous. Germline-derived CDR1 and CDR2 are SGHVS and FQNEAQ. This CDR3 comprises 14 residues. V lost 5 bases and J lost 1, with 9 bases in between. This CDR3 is CASSPDGSNQPQHF. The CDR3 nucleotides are TGTGCCAGCAGCCCGGACGGCAGCAATCAGCCCCAGCATTTT.

For the CDR3, the DNA is TGTGCCAGCAGTGCCTTAAAACGCTGGCACTCCTACGAGCAGTACTTC. This gives the protein CASSALKRWHSYEQYF. The rearrangement uses TRBV6-1 and TRBJ2-7; D gene ambiguous. V was shortened by 4 bases and J by 0 bases, with 16 bases between the two germline ends. Germline V gives CDR1 MNHNS, CDR2 SASEGT. The CDR3 is 16 amino acids.

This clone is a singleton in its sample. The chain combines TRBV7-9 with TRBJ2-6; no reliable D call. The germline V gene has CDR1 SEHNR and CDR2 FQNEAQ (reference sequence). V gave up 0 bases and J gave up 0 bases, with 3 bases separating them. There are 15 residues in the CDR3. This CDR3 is CASSLASSGANVLTF. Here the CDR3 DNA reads TGTGCCAGCAGCTTAGCTAGCTCTGGGGCCAACGTCCTGACTTTC.

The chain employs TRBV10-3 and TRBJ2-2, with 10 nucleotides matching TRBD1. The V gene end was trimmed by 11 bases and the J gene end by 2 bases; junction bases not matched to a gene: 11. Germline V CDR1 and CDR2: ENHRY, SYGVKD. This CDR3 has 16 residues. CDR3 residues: CAVRTGGKENTGELFF. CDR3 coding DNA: TGTGCCGTCCGGACAGGGGGGAAGGAAAACACCGGGGAGCTGTTTTTT.

CDR3 sequence reads: CARSLGTGTNYGYTF. The CDR3 DNA sequence: TGTGCCAGAAGTCTTGGGACAGGGACTAACTATGGCTACACCTTC. V and J are TRBV5-3 and TRBJ1-2, with TRBD1 matching over 9 bases. TRBV5-3 is an ORF; its function is uncertain. V trimming: 5 bases; J trimming: 0 bases; junction bases outside the gene matches: 5. The CDR3 sequence is 15 residues long.

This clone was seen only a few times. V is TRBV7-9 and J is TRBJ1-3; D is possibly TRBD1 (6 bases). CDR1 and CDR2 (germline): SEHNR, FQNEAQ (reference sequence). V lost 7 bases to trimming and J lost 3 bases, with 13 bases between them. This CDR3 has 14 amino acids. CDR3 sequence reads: CASNGGAFGNTIYF. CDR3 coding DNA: TGTGCCAGCAACGGGGGCGCGTTTGGAAACACCATATATTTT.

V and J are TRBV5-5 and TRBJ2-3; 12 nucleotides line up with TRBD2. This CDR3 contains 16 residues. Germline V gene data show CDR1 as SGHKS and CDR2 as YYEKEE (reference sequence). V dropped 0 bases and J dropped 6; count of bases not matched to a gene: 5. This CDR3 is CASSLVGLAGRDTQYF. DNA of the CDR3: TGTGCCAGCAGCTTGGTCGGACTAGCGGGACGGGATACGCAGTATTTT.

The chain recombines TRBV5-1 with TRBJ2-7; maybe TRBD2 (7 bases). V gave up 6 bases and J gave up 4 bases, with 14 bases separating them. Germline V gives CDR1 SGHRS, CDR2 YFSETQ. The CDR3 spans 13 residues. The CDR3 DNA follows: TGCGCCAGCAACCAAGGGGGGGGTTACGAGCAGTACTTC. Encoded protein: CASNQGGGYEQYF.

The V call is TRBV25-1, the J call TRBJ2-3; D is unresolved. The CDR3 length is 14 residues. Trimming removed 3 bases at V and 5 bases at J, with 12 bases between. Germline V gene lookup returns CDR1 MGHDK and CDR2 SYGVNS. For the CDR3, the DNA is TGTGCCAGCAGTGATTTGACCGGTGGAGATACGCAGTATTTT. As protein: CASSDLTGGDTQYF.

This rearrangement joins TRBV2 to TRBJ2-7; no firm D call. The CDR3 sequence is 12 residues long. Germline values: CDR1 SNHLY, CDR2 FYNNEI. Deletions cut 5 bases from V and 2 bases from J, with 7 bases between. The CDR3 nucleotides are TGTGCCAGCAGTTGGCCTACCTACGAGCAGTACTTC. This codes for CASSWPTYEQYF.

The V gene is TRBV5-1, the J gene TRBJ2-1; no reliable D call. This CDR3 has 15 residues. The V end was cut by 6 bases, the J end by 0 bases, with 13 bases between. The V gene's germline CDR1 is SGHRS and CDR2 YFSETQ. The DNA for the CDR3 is TGCGCCAGCACATTCAGGATCCGCTCCTACAATGAGCAGTTCTTC. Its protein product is CASTFRIRSYNEQFF.

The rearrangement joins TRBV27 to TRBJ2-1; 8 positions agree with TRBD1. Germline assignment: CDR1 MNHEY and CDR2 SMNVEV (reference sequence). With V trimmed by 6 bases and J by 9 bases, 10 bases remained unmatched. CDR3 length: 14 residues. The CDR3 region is CASRTRGRRSEQFF. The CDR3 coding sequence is TGTGCCAGCAGAACCAGGGGGCGCAGGAGTGAGCAGTTCTTC.

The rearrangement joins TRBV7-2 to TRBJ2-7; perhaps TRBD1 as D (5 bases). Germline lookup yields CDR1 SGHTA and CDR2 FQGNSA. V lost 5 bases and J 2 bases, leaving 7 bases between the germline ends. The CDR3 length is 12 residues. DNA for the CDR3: TGTGCCAGCAGCCGCAGGGCCTACGAGCAGTACTTC. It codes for CASSRRAYEQYF.

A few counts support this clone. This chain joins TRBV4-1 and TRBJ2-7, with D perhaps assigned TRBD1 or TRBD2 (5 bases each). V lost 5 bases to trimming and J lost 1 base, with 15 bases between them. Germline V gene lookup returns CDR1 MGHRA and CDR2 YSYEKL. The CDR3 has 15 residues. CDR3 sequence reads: CASSSHRGRSYEQYF. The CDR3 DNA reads TGCGCCAGCAGCTCCCATCGGGGCAGGTCCTACGAGCAGTACTTC.

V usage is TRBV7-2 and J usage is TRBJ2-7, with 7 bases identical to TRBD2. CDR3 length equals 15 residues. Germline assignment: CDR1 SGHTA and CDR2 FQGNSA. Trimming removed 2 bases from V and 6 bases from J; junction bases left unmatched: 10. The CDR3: CASSLSLRLASEQYF. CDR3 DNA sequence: TGTGCCAGCAGCTTAAGCCTCAGACTAGCAAGCGAGCAGTACTTC. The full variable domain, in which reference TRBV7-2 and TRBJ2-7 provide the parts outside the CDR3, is GAGVSQSPSNKVTEKGKDVELRCDPISGHTALYWYRQSLGQGLEFLIYFQGNSAPDKSGLPSDRFSAERTGGSVSTLTIQRTQQEDSAVYLCASSLSLRLASEQYFGPGTRLTVT.

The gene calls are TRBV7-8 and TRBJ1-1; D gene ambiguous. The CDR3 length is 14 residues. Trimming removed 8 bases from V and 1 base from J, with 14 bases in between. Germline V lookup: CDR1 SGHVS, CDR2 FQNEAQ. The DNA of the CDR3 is TGTGCCAGCGGCCTAGAAGGGTGGAACACTGAAGCTTTCTTT. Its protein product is CASGLEGWNTEAFF.

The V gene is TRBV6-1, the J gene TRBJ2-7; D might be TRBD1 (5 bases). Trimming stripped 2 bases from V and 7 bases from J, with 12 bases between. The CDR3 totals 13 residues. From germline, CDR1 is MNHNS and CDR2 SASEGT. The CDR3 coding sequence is TGTGCCAGCAGTGAAAGGGGATGGCGTGAGCAGTACTTC. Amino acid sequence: CASSERGWREQYF.

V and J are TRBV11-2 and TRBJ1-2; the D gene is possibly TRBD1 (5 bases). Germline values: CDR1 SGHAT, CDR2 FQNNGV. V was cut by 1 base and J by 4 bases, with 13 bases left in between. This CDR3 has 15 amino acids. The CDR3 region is CASSLAAGAGYGYTF. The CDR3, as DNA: TGTGCCAGCAGCTTAGCGGCCGGGGCAGGCTATGGCTACACCTTC.

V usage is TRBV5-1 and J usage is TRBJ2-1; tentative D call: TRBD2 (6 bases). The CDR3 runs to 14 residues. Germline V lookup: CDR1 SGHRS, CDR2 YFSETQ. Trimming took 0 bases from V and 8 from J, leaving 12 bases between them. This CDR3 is CASSLEAGNHEQFF. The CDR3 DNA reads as TGCGCCAGCAGCTTGGAAGCGGGTAACCATGAGCAGTTCTTC. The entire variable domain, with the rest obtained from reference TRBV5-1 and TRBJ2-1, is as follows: KAGVTQTPRYLIKTRGQQVTLSCSPISGHRSVSWYQQTPGQGLQFLFEYFSETQRNKGNFPGRFSGRQFSNSRSEMNVSTLELGDSALYLCASSLEAGNHEQFFGPGTRLTVL.

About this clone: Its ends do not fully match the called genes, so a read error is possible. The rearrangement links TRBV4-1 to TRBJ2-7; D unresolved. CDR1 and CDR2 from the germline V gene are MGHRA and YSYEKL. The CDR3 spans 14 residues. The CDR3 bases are TGCGCCAGCAGCCAAGGTCCCGGATCCTTCGAGCAGTACTTC. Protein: CASSQGPGSFEQYF.

This chain's CDR3 is CASSQDPQGAPDTQYF. The CDR3 bases are TGCGCCAGCAGCCAAGATCCCCAGGGCGCACCAGATACGCAGTATTTT. The chain combines TRBV4-1 with TRBJ2-3; a weak D match, TRBD1 (5 bases). This CDR3 spans 16 amino acids. The V gene's germline CDR1 is MGHRA and CDR2 YSYEKL. The germline V and J ends were trimmed by 0 bases and 4 bases, with 14 bases remaining between them.

The CDR3 DNA sequence: TGCGCCACCATTACCGGGACAGCCTCTACACCGCAGTACTTC. Translation: CATITGTASTPQYF. This chain joins TRBV10-2 and TRBJ2-7, with 7 bases matching TRBD1. J lost 9 bases, V lost 10 bases, and 18 bases had no gene match. There are 14 residues in the CDR3. Germline V gene data show CDR1 as WSHSY and CDR2 as SAAADI.

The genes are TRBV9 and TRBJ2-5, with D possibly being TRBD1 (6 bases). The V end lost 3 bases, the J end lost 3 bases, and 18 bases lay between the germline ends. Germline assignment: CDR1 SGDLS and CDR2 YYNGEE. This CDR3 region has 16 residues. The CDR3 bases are TGTGCCAGCAGCGCGAGAGAGCGGACAGCAGAAGAGACCCAGTACTTC. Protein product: CASSARERTAEETQYF.

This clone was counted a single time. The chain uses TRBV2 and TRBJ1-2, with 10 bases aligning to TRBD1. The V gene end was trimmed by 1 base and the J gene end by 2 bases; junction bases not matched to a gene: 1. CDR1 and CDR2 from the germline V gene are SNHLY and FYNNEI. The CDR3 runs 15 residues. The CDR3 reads CASSEETGGNYGYTF. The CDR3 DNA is TGTGCCAGCAGTGAAGAGACAGGGGGCAACTATGGCTACACCTTC. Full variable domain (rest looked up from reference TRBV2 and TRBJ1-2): EPEVTQTPSHQVTQMGQEVILRCVPISNHLYFYWYRQILGQKVEFLVSFYNNEISEKSEIFDDQFSVERPDGSNFTLKIRSTKLEDSAMYFCASSEETGGNYGYTFGSGTRLTVV.

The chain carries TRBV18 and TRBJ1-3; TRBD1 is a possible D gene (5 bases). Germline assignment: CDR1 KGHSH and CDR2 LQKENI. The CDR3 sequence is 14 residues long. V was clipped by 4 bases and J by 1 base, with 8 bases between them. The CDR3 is CASSLSGSGNTIYF. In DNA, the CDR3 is TGTGCCAGCTCACTTTCAGGGTCTGGAAACACCATATATTTT.